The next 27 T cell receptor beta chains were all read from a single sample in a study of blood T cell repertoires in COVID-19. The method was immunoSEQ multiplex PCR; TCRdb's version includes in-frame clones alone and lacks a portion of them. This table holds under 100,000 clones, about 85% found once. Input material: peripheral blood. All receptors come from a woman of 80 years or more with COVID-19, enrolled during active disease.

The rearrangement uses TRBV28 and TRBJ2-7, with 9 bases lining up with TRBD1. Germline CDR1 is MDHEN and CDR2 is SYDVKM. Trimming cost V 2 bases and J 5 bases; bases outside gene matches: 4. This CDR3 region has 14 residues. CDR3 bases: TGTGCCAGCAGTTTAATTAGGACAGGGGACGAGCAGTACTTC. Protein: CASSLIRTGDEQYF. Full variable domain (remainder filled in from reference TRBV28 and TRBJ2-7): DVKVTQSSRYLVKRTGEKVFLECVQDMDHENMFWYRQDPGLGLRLIYFSYDVKMKEKGDIPEGYSVSREKKERFSLILESASTNQTSMYLCASSLIRTGDEQYFGPGTRLTVT.

This CDR3 reads CASSREQTGNTEAFF. The CDR3 nucleotides read TGTGCCAGCTCACGAGAGCAGACAGGGAACACTGAAGCTTTCTTT. This chain joins TRBV18 and TRBJ1-1, with TRBD1 as a possible D gene (6 bases). The length of the CDR3 is 15 residues. Trimming left V 4 bases short and J 1 base short, with 13 bases between. Per germline, CDR1 KGHSH and CDR2 LQKENI.

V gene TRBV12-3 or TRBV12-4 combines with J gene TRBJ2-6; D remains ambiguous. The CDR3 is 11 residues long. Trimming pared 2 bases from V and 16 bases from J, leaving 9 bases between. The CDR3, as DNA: TGTGCCAGCAGTTTAACCAGGCAACTGACTTTC. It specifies CASSLTRQLTF.

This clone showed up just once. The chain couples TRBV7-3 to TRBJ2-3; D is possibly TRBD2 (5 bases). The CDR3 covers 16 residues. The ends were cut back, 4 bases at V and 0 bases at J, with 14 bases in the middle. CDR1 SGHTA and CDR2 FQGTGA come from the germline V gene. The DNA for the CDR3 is TGTGCCAGCAGCTCACGCGGTGCGGGTAGCACAGATACGCAGTATTTT. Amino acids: CASSSRGAGSTDTQYF.

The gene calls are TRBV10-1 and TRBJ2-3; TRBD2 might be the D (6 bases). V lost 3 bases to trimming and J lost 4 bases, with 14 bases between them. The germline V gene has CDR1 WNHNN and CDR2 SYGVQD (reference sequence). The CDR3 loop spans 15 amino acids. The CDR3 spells CASSDPGAHADTQYF. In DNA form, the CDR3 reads TGCGCCAGCAGTGACCCGGGAGCCCACGCAGATACGCAGTATTTT.

The CDR3: CASRETGENEQFF. The DNA for the CDR3 is TGTGCCAGTAGGGAGACAGGGGAAAATGAGCAGTTCTTC. The J gene is TRBJ2-1, the V gene TRBV19; 8 bases line up with TRBD1. CDR1 is LNHDA and CDR2 is SQIVND in the germline V gene (reference sequence). Losses at the gene ends were 6 bases for V and 7 bases for J; bases not matched to a gene: 5. The CDR3 runs to 13 residues.

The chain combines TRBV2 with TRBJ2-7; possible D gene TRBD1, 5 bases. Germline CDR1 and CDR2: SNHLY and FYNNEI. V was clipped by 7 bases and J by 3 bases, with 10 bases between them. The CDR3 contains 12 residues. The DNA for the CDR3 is TGTGCCAGCACCCAGGGCAGCTACGAGCAGTACTTC. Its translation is CASTQGSYEQYF.

The CDR3 nucleotides are TGTGCCACCAGTGACAAGACAGGGGGCAGGGACAATGAGCAGTTCTTC. Translation: CATSDKTGGRDNEQFF. The J gene is TRBJ2-1, the V gene TRBV24-1, with 10 bases that match TRBD1. The CDR3 is made up of 16 amino acids. Trimming took 4 bases from V and 5 from J; bases not matched to a gene: 7. The germline gives CDR1 KGHDR, CDR2 SFDVKD.

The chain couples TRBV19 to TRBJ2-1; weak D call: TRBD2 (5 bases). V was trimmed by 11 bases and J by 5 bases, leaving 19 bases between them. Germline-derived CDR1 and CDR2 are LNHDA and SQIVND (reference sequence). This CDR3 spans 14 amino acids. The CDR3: CAGPLTNINNEQFF. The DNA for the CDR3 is TGTGCCGGACCCCTGACTAATATCAACAATGAGCAGTTCTTC.

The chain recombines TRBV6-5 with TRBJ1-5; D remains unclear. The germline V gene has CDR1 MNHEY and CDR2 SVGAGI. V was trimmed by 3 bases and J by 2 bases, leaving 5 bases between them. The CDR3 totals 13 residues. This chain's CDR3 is CASSYGRNQPQHF. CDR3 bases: TGTGCCAGCAGTTATGGGCGCAATCAGCCCCAGCATTTT.

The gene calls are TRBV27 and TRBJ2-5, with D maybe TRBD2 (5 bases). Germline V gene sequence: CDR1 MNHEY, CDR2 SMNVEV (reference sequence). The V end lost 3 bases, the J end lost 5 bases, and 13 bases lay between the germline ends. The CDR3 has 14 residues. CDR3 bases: TGTGCCAGCAGTTTTTCGGGGTTTGGTGAGACCCAGTACTTC. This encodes CASSFSGFGETQYF.

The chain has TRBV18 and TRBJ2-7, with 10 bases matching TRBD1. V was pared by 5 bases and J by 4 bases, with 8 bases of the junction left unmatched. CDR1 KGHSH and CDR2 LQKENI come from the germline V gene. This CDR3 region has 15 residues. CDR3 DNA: TGTGCCAGCTCATCTACACCGGGACAGGGGTACGAGCAGTACTTC. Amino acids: CASSSTPGQGYEQYF.

In DNA form, the CDR3 reads TGTGCCAGCAGTTCCCCAACTGGGGGGGGAGAGACCCAGTACTTC. This gives the protein CASSSPTGGGETQYF. The chain joins TRBV6-2 or TRBV6-3 to TRBJ2-5; 7 bases align to TRBD2. The length of the CDR3 is 15 residues. From germline, CDR1 is MNHEY and CDR2 SVGEGT. The J segment lost 4 bases and the V segment lost 4 bases, leaving 9 bases of the junction unmatched.

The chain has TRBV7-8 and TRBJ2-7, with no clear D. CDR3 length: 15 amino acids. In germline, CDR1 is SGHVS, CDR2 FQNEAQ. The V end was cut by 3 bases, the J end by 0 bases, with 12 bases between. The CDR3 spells CASSFSAHNSYEQYF. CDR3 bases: TGTGCCAGCAGCTTCAGCGCCCACAACTCCTACGAGCAGTACTTC.

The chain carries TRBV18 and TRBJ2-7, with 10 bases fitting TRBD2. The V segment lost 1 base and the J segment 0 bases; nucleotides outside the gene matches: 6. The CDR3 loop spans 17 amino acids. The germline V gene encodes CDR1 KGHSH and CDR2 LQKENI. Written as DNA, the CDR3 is TGTGCCAGCTCACCACGGCTAGCGGGGGTGGGCTCCTACGAGCAGTACTTC. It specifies CASSPRLAGVGSYEQYF.

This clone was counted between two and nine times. The CDR3 bases are TGTGCCAGCAGCTCCCGTAATGAAAAACTGTTTTTT. Protein: CASSSRNEKLFF. The chain couples TRBV5-5 to TRBJ1-4; D gene unclear. In germline, CDR1 is SGHKS, CDR2 YYEKEE (reference sequence). CDR3 size: 12 residues. V was clipped by 3 bases and J by 4 bases, with 4 bases between them.

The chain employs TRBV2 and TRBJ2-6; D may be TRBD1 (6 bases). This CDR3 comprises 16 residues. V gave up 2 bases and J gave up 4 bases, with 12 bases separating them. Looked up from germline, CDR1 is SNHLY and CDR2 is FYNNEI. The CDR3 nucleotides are TGTGCCAGCAGTGAAAAGGGGGTTAGGGGGGCCAACGTCCTGACTTTC. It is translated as CASSEKGVRGANVLTF.

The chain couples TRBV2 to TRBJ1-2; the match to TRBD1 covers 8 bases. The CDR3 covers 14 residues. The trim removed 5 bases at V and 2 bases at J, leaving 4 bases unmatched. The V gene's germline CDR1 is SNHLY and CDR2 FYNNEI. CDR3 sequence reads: CASSRTGKNYGYTF. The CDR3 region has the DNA TGTGCCAGCAGTCGGACAGGGAAGAACTATGGCTACACCTTC.

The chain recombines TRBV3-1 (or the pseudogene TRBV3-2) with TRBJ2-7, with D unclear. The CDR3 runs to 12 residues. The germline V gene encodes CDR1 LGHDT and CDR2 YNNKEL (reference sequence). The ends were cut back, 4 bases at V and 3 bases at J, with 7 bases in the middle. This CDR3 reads CASSPRSYEQYF. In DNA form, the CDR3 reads TGTGCCAGCAGCCCCCGTAGCTACGAGCAGTACTTC.

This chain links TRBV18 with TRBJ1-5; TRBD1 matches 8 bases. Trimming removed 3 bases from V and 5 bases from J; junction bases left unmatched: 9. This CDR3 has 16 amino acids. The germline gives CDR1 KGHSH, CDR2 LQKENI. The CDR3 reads CASSPRPGGFDQPQHF. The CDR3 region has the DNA TGTGCCAGCTCACCTAGGCCAGGGGGCTTCGATCAGCCCCAGCATTTT.

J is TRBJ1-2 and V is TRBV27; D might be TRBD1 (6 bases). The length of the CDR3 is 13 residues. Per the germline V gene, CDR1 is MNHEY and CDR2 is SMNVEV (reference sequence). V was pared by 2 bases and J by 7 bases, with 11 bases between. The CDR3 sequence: CASSLNEGVGYTF. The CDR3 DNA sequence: TGTGCCAGCAGTTTAAATGAGGGGGTTGGCTACACCTTC.

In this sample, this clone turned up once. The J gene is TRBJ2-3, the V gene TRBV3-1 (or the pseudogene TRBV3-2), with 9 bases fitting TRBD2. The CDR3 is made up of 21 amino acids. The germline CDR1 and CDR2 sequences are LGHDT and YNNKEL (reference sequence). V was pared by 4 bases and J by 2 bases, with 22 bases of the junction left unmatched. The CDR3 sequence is CASSRPLGGGAVECDTDTQYF. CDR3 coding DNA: TGTGCCAGCAGCCGTCCTCTAGGCGGGGGGGCCGTTGAGTGCGACACAGATACGCAGTATTTT.

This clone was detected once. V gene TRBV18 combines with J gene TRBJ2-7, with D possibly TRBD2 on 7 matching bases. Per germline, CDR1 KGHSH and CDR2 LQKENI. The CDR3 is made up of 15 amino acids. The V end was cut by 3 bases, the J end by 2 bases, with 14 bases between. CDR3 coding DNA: TGTGCCAGCTCACCCCGGGGAGGGGGGGCCTACGAGCAGTACTTC. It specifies CASSPRGGGAYEQYF. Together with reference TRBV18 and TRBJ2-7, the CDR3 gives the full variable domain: NAGVMQNPRHLVRRRGQEARLRCSPMKGHSHVYWYRQLPEEGLKFMVYLQKENIIDESGMPKERFSAEFPKEGPSILRIQQVVRGDSAAYFCASSPRGGGAYEQYFGPGTRLTVT.

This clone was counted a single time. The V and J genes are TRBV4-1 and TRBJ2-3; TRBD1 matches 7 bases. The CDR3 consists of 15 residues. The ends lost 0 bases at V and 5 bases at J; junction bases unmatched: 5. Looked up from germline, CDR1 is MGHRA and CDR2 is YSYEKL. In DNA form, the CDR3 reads TGCGCCAGCAGCCAAGAGGCACAGGGGATAGATACGCAGTATTTT. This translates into CASSQEAQGIDTQYF.

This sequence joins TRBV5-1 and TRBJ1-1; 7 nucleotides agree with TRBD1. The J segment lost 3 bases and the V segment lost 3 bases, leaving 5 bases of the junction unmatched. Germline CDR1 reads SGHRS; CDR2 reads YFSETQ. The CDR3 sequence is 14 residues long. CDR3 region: CASSWHRGDTEAFF. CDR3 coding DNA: TGCGCCAGCAGCTGGCACAGGGGAGACACTGAAGCTTTCTTT.

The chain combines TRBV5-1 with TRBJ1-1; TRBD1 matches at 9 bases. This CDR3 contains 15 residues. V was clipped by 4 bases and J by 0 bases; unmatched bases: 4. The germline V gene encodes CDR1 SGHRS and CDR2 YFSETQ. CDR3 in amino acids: CASSPRTGVNTEAFF. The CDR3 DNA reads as TGCGCCAGCAGCCCCCGGACAGGGGTGAACACTGAAGCTTTCTTT.

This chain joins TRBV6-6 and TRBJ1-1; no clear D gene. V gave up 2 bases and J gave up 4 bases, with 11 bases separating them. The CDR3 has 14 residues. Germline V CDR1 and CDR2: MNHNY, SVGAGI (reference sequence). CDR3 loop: CASSYTERSTEAFF. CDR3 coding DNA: TGTGCCAGCAGTTACACTGAGAGATCCACTGAAGCTTTCTTT.